The 15 T cell receptor beta chains listed next were all sequenced from one sample in a study of blood T cell repertoires in COVID-19. The protocol was immunoSEQ multiplex PCR, while the TCRdb copy is restricted to in-frame clones and leaves out a portion. The table records about 240,000 clones, about 86% of them present only once. The sequenced sample was PBMCs or T cells enriched from blood (not recorded which). Receptor source: a woman between 40 and 50 years old with acute COVID-19.

This clone was seen more than once but under ten times. This rearrangement joins TRBV2 to TRBJ2-1, with TRBD2 as a possible D gene (6 bases). This CDR3 spans 16 amino acids. V dropped 0 bases and J dropped 0 bases, with 9 bases sitting between them. Germline V CDR1 and CDR2: SNHLY, FYNNEI. The CDR3 DNA follows: TGTGCCAGCAGTGAAGCGGTAGCGGTCTCCTACAATGAGCAGTTCTTC. It codes for CASSEAVAVSYNEQFF.

This chain connects TRBV7-8 to TRBJ1-6, with TRBD1 identical over 7 bases. CDR1 and CDR2 (germline): SGHVS, FQNEAQ. The CDR3 totals 15 residues. After removal of 5 bases from V and 6 bases from J, the junction contained 7 bases not matched to a gene. CDR3 sequence: CASSSDRDSNSPLHF. The CDR3 DNA reads TGTGCCAGCAGCAGTGACCGGGACAGTAATTCACCCCTCCACTTT.

The J gene is TRBJ2-2, the V gene TRBV3-1 (or the pseudogene TRBV3-2); TRBD1 is a possible D gene (5 bases). Trimming shortened V by 6 bases and J by 0 bases, and 14 bases separated the two germline ends. Germline V CDR1 and CDR2: LGHDT, YNNKEL (reference sequence). This CDR3 has 16 residues. The CDR3 DNA follows: TGTGCCAGCAGGGGATGGGGCGGAACGAACACCGGGGAGCTGTTTTTT. It translates to CASRGWGGTNTGELFF.

The chain carries TRBV7-3 and TRBJ1-6; the match to TRBD1 covers 7 bases. Germline CDR1 SGHTA, CDR2 FQGTGA. This CDR3 has 15 amino acids. Germline trimming cut 3 bases from V and 7 bases from J; bases unmatched to any gene: 6. The CDR3 coding sequence is TGTGCCAGCAGCTTGGGGACAGACATGAATTCACCCCTCCACTTT. Amino acid sequence: CASSLGTDMNSPLHF.

This clone has a handful of counts. The V and J genes are TRBV10-3 and TRBJ2-7, with a weak D call TRBD1 (6 bases). Germline CDR1 and CDR2: ENHRY and SYGVKD. This CDR3 spans 13 amino acids. The ends were cut back, 2 bases at V and 3 bases at J, with 8 bases in the middle. For the CDR3, the DNA is TGTGCCATCAGTGAGACAGGGATCTACGAGCAGTACTTC. Its translation: CAISETGIYEQYF.

The CDR3 reads CAWGELLAQTYNEQFF. The CDR3 nucleotides read TGTGCCTGGGGGGAGTTACTAGCCCAAACCTACAATGAGCAGTTCTTC. V gene TRBV30 combines with J gene TRBJ2-1; possible D gene TRBD2, 6 bases. V was trimmed by 5 bases and J by 2 bases, leaving 19 bases between them. Germline loops: CDR1 GTSNPN, CDR2 SVGIG (reference sequence). The CDR3 loop spans 16 amino acids.

The genes are TRBV5-1 and TRBJ2-7; 9 bases match TRBD1. Losses at the gene ends were 4 bases for V and 6 bases for J; bases not matched to a gene: 11. CDR1 SGHRS and CDR2 YFSETQ come from the germline V gene. This CDR3 is 15 amino acids long. CDR3 amino acids: CASSPGRDRAGEQYF. In nucleotides, the CDR3 is TGCGCCAGCAGCCCAGGCAGGGACAGGGCTGGCGAGCAGTACTTC.

Here the CDR3 reads CASSKLAGLTNRETQYF. The CDR3 nucleotides are TGTGCCAGTAGTAAACTAGCGGGACTGACCAATCGAGAGACCCAGTACTTC. The chain carries TRBV19 and TRBJ2-5; 10 bases align to TRBD2. The CDR3 extends over 17 amino acids. CDR1 and CDR2 (germline): LNHDA, SQIVND (reference sequence). V lost 4 bases to trimming and J lost 4 bases; unmatched junction nucleotides: 12.

The V gene is TRBV3-1 (or the pseudogene TRBV3-2), the J gene TRBJ2-5; maybe TRBD2 (5 bases). This CDR3 has 14 amino acids. Germline CDR1 and CDR2: LGHDT and YNNKEL (reference sequence). The ends were cut back, 0 bases at V and 3 bases at J, with 8 bases in the middle. CDR3 nucleotides: TGTGCCAGCAGCCAAGAACTGGGAGAAGAGACCCAGTACTTC. Translated: CASSQELGEETQYF.

J is TRBJ2-5 and V is TRBV5-1, with D possibly being TRBD2 (5 bases). V was pared by 4 bases and J by 6 bases, with 10 bases between. The CDR3 sequence is 12 residues long. Germline CDR1 and CDR2: SGHRS and YFSETQ. The CDR3 coding sequence is TGCGCCAGCAGCCCACGGGGAAAGACCCAGTACTTC. This sequence encodes CASSPRGKTQYF.

This rearrangement joins TRBV3-1 (or the pseudogene TRBV3-2) to TRBJ1-2; 9 bases fit TRBD1. CDR1 is LGHDT, CDR2 YNNKEL, per germline (reference sequence). This CDR3 contains 16 residues. V was pared by 4 bases and J by 5 bases, with 11 bases of the junction left unmatched. The CDR3 spells CASSRMATGGAYGYTF. In DNA, the CDR3 is TGTGCCAGCAGCCGGATGGCTACAGGGGGCGCTTATGGCTACACCTTC.

V is TRBV7-9 and J is TRBJ1-1, with no clear D. This CDR3 comprises 13 residues. Germline-derived CDR1 and CDR2 are SEHNR and FQNEAQ (reference sequence). V was shortened by 3 bases and J by 4 bases, with 9 bases between the two germline ends. The CDR3, as DNA: TGTGCCAGCAGCTTGGAACGGGTCACTGAAGCTTTCTTT. Its protein is CASSLERVTEAFF. Full variable domain (outside the CDR3, taken from reference TRBV7-9 and TRBJ1-1): DTGVSQNPRHKITKRGQNVTFRCDPISEHNRLYWYRQTLGQGPEFLTYFQNEAQLEKSRLLSDRFSAERPKGSFSTLEIQRTEQGDSAMYLCASSLERVTEAFFGQGTRLTVV.

The V and J genes are TRBV4-2 and TRBJ2-1, with a possible D match to TRBD1 (6 bases). The V end lost 4 bases, the J end lost 8 bases, and 21 bases lay between the germline ends. The CDR3 has 16 amino acids. Germline V lookup: CDR1 LGHNA, CDR2 YNFKEQ. The CDR3 sequence: CASSPRGYEGRDEQFF. In DNA form, the CDR3 reads TGTGCCAGCAGCCCTAGGGGGTACGAGGGAAGGGATGAGCAGTTCTTC.

To note about this clone: Distinct nucleotide sequences in the sample also encode this CDR3. The chain links TRBV3-1 (or the pseudogene TRBV3-2) to TRBJ2-5, with 8 bases matching TRBD1. Germline values: CDR1 LGHDT, CDR2 YNNKEL (reference sequence). This CDR3 spans 14 amino acids. J gave up 5 bases and V 0 bases, and 2 bases lay outside the gene matches. As DNA, the CDR3 is TGTGCCAGCAGCCAAGACACAGGGGGTGAGACCCAGTACTTC. This gives the protein CASSQDTGGETQYF.

The V and J genes are TRBV30 and TRBJ1-6; 7 nucleotides match TRBD1. Trimming removed 7 bases from V and 7 bases from J; junction bases left unmatched: 10. The CDR3 extends over 14 amino acids. Germline V CDR1 and CDR2: GTSNPN, SVGIG (reference sequence). In nucleotides, the CDR3 is TGTGCCTTCAGAAGGGGGCATGAGAATTCACCCCTCCACTTT. It translates to CAFRRGHENSPLHF. Variable domain in full (rest from reference TRBV30 and TRBJ1-6): SQTIHQWPATLVQPVGSPLSLECTVEGTSNPNLYWYRQAAGRGLQLLFYSVGIGQISSEVPQNLSASRPQDRQFILSSKKLLLSDSGFYLCAFRRGHENSPLHFGNGTRLTVT.